This passage covers 16 T cell receptor beta chains from one sample sequenced in a study of T cells in Graves' hyperthyroidism and ophthalmopathy. RNA transcripts served as the template for amplifying TCR beta CDR3 regions. Initially, a first-round RT-PCR of the TCR CDR3 employed the HTBI primer set. TCRdb fed the multiplex PCR reads into MiXCR, producing one record per CDR3 protein. The table records just over 550,000 distinct CDR3 sequences, 46% of them present only once. Sequencing was performed on peripheral blood or thyroid tissue (not recorded which). The receptors were gathered from a young woman with Graves' hyperthyroidism.

This clonotype came up once. The V gene is TRBV15, the J gene TRBJ2-5, with 8 bases lining up with TRBD2. CDR3 length: 13 amino acids. From germline, CDR1 is LNHNV and CDR2 YYDKDF (reference sequence). The trim removed 5 bases at V and 4 bases at J, leaving 3 bases unmatched. In DNA form, the CDR3 reads TGTGCCACCAGCTCCCGGGGGGGAGAGACCCAGTACTTC. Amino acid sequence: CATSSRGGETQYF.

The chain couples TRBV29-1 to TRBJ2-2; D not certain. There are 13 residues in the CDR3. Germline CDR1 and CDR2: SQVTM and ANQGSEA. Between the trimmed V and J ends, which lost 3 bases and 6 bases, there was a span of 11 bases. CDR3 region: CSVDFQIAGELFF. The CDR3 coding sequence is TGCAGCGTTGATTTCCAGATTGCCGGGGAGCTGTTTTTT.

This clonotype was seen a few times. The chain has TRBV6-5 and TRBJ1-2, with D possibly TRBD1 on 6 matching bases. CDR3 length: 13 amino acids. V was clipped by 8 bases and J by 8 bases, with 18 bases between them. Per germline, CDR1 MNHEY and CDR2 SVGAGI. The CDR3 DNA reads as TGTGCCAGCCGTTTTGGGGGGCTAGGCGGCTACACCTTC. Translation: CASRFGGLGGYTF.

The V and J genes are TRBV7-9 and TRBJ1-2; a weak D match, TRBD1 (5 bases). From germline, CDR1 is SEHNR and CDR2 FQNEAQ (reference sequence). V lost 1 base to trimming and J lost 8 bases, with 14 bases between them. This CDR3 spans 14 amino acids. The chain's CDR3 is CASSLVDSALGYTF. In nucleotides, the CDR3 is TGTGCCAGCAGCTTAGTAGACAGCGCCCTAGGCTACACCTTC.

J is TRBJ2-5 and V is TRBV24-1; 8 bases fit TRBD2. V shed 6 bases, J shed 9 bases, and the junction held 14 bases outside the gene matches. The germline V gene has CDR1 KGHDR and CDR2 SFDVKD. This CDR3 has 15 residues. CDR3: CATSSRGGSNQPQYF. In DNA form, the CDR3 reads TGTGCCACCAGTAGCCGGGGGGGCTCAAATCAGCCCCAGTACTTC.

The rearrangement links TRBV19 to TRBJ1-4; D uncertain. V was cut by 7 bases and J by 0 bases, with 12 bases left in between. The CDR3 runs to 15 residues. Germline CDR1 and CDR2: LNHDA and SQIVND (reference sequence). DNA of the CDR3: TGTGCCAGTACCGACGACTTTGCAACTAATGAAAAACTGTTTTTT. Protein product: CASTDDFATNEKLFF.

This clonotype was seen only a few times. The rearrangement links TRBV5-6 to TRBJ1-5; 9 bases map to TRBD1. Germline CDR1 and CDR2: SGHDT and YYEEEE. The CDR3 runs to 16 residues. Trimming took 2 bases from V and 3 from J; bases not matched to a gene: 6. CDR3 sequence reads: CASSLWTGENNQPQHF. Here the CDR3 DNA reads TGTGCCAGCAGCTTATGGACAGGGGAGAACAATCAGCCCCAGCATTTT.

Many counts were recorded for this clonotype. At one end, the junction sequence differs from germline, possibly due to a read error. The chain recombines TRBV10-3 with TRBJ2-6; TRBD1 is a possible D gene (6 bases). The V gene's germline CDR1 is ENHRY and CDR2 SYGVKD. CDR3 length equals 15 residues. CDR3 amino acids: CASSEGTSGANVLTF. The CDR3 nucleotides read TGTGCCAGCAGTGAAGGGACATCTGGGGCCAACGTCCTGACTTTC.

The chain uses TRBV4-1 and TRBJ1-2; D may be TRBD1 (6 bases). The CDR3 sequence is 13 residues long. CDR1 is MGHRA, CDR2 YSYEKL, per germline. V lost 3 bases and J 7 bases, leaving 12 bases between the germline ends. The CDR3 spells CASSHLNRVGYTF. CDR3 DNA: TGCGCCAGCAGCCACCTGAACAGGGTTGGCTACACCTTC.

This clonotype was found many times. The chain uses TRBV7-8 and TRBJ1-1; D may be TRBD1 (6 bases). The V gene's germline CDR1 is SGHVS and CDR2 FQNEAQ. V lost 3 bases, J lost 13 bases, and 15 bases lay in between. The CDR3 has 12 amino acids. The CDR3 region has the DNA TGTGCCAGCAGCTTCTTATTGGGGGCAGATTTCTTT. Protein sequence: CASSFLLGADFF.

The chain joins TRBV19 to TRBJ1-2; 10 bases align to TRBD1. This CDR3 comprises 13 residues. The V gene end was trimmed by 5 bases and the J gene end by 6 bases; junction bases not matched to a gene: 3. CDR1 is LNHDA, CDR2 SQIVND, per germline (reference sequence). The CDR3 reads CASSSDRGNGYTF. The CDR3 DNA reads TGTGCCAGTAGTTCGGACAGGGGGAATGGCTACACCTTC.

The J gene is TRBJ1-6, the V gene TRBV20-1, with D unresolved. Trimming took off 0 bases at V and 14 bases at J, with 14 bases between the two ends. The CDR3 consists of 13 residues. Germline CDR1 reads DFQATT; CDR2 reads SNEGSKA (reference sequence). The CDR3 nucleotides read TGCAGTGCTAGAGACACCCTAGCGGGCACCCTCCACTTT. Amino acids: CSARDTLAGTLHF.

In its sample, this clonotype was seen a few times. The chain carries TRBV9 and TRBJ1-1; no firm D call. From germline, CDR1 is SGDLS and CDR2 YYNGEE. There are 12 residues in the CDR3. Between the trimmed V and J ends, which lost 4 bases and 4 bases, there was a span of 8 bases. CDR3 sequence reads: CASSNFGTEAFF. CDR3 bases: TGTGCCAGCAGCAACTTTGGCACTGAAGCTTTCTTT.

Note on this clonotype: At one of its ends the junction is not consistent with the germline gene, which may arise from a read error. CDR3 sequence: CASSLEGPFHF. DNA for the CDR3: TGTGCCAGCAGCTTAGAGGGACCCTTCCACTTT. The rearrangement links TRBV25-1 to TRBJ1-6; D is possibly TRBD1 (5 bases). The CDR3 loop spans 11 amino acids. Germline lookup yields CDR1 MGHDK and CDR2 SYGVNS.

The chain employs TRBV19 and TRBJ1-2; D uncertain. This CDR3 contains 15 residues. V lost 2 bases, J lost 7 bases, and 17 bases lay in between. Germline assignment: CDR1 LNHDA and CDR2 SQIVND (reference sequence). CDR3: CASSIISLGSSGYTF. CDR3 in DNA: TGTGCCAGTAGTATAATTTCATTGGGGTCGTCTGGCTACACCTTC.

This clonotype has at least ten counts. The chain has TRBV29-1 and TRBJ1-5, with 8 positions matching TRBD1. Germline loops: CDR1 SQVTM, CDR2 ANQGSEA. Unmatched junction bases numbered 6, after V lost 7 bases and J lost 1 base. The CDR3 sequence is 14 residues long. The CDR3, as DNA: TGCAGCGCCGCACAGGGGGGAAGCAATCAGCCCCAGCATTTT. Protein product: CSAAQGGSNQPQHF.